Listed below are T cell receptor beta chains from one sample, sequenced in a study of spatial heterogeneity in lung cancer. TCRdb ran MiXCR on the 5' RACE reads and lists one entry per CDR3 protein. In the table there are 20,000 to 25,000 distinct CDR3 sequences, over 5.5% of which are singletons. The source material was PBMCs, sampled at surgery. These receptors originate from a male donor with early-stage non-small cell lung cancer. CDR3s leave out the opening cysteine and the closing phenylalanine or tryptophan. The order of the fields is D gene, J gene, V gene, CDR3 protein. A D gene is named only where the DNA matches it firmly.

D: TRBD2; J: TRBJ2-7; V: TRBV10-3; CDR3: AISPGTRGHEQY
D: .; J: TRBJ1-2; V: TRBV14; CDR3: ASSPRLPNYGYT
D: .; J: TRBJ2-5; V: TRBV18; CDR3: ASSPAGETQY
D: .; J: TRBJ2-6; V: TRBV19; CDR3: ASSMEGAGANVLT
D: TRBD1; J: TRBJ2-2; V: TRBV18; CDR3: ASSPQKGGNTGELF
D: TRBD2; J: TRBJ2-3; V: TRBV28; CDR3: ASSPNAGIAGPSSTDTQY
D: .; J: TRBJ2-1; V: TRBV5-1; CDR3: ASSATTTSPTSEQF
D: TRBD2; J: TRBJ2-3; V: TRBV18; CDR3: ASSPRTSGSTDTQY
D: TRBD1; J: TRBJ2-5; V: TRBV19; CDR3: ASRRQGAPGETQY
D: .; J: TRBJ2-2; V: TRBV11-2; CDR3: ASSMRDGTGELF
D: .; J: TRBJ2-7; V: TRBV28; CDR3: ASSRVQAQY
D: TRBD1; J: TRBJ1-1; V: TRBV29-1; CDR3: SVGETGMGEAF
D: TRBD1; J: TRBJ2-1; V: TRBV10-3; CDR3: AIGGTGVGEQF
D: TRBD1; J: TRBJ2-4; V: TRBV5-5; CDR3: ASSRDRQNIQY
D: .; J: TRBJ1-5; V: TRBV2; CDR3: ASSGREYQPQH
D: .; J: TRBJ2-7; V: TRBV28; CDR3: ASSLDDRSREQY
D: .; J: TRBJ1-6; V: TRBV27; CDR3: ASSLGGLASPLH
D: .; J: TRBJ1-1; V: TRBV7-8; CDR3: ASSPGGRTEAF
D: .; J: TRBJ1-5; V: TRBV7-2; CDR3: ASSLQGDQPQH
D: TRBD2; J: TRBJ2-7; V: TRBV3-1; CDR3: ASSQEFSGSTEQY
D: .; J: TRBJ2-1; V: TRBV4-2; CDR3: ASSGPARLAWNEQF
D: .; J: TRBJ2-1; V: TRBV14; CDR3: ASSQEVPPPVNEQF
D: .; J: TRBJ2-7; V: TRBV28; CDR3: ASSRTVWGEQY
D: .; J: TRBJ2-7; V: TRBV7-3; CDR3: ASSRGGRNYEQY
D: TRBD1; J: TRBJ2-7; V: TRBV29-1; CDR3: SVTRQGAYEQY
D: .; J: TRBJ2-2; V: TRBV27; CDR3: ASSFGVRTGELF
D: .; J: TRBJ2-7; V: TRBV11-1; CDR3: ASSTRDGSSYEQY
D: .; J: TRBJ2-5; V: TRBV7-3; CDR3: ASSLNPPETQY
D: .; J: TRBJ2-5; V: TRBV3-1; CDR3: ASSQVGVRETQY
D: TRBD2; J: TRBJ2-1; V: TRBV7-2; CDR3: ASSPSGLAGDREQF
D: .; J: TRBJ2-3; V: TRBV29-1; CDR3: SVEDLGGGGTDTQY
D: TRBD1; J: TRBJ1-6; V: TRBV28; CDR3: ASSRRQGVRSPLH
D: TRBD1; J: TRBJ1-5; V: TRBV6-2/TRBV6-3; CDR3: ASSSGTGNNQPQH